This T cell receptor (beta chain) appears in the sequencing data of a study of blood T cell repertoires in COVID-19. The wider study: Donors in the United States, Italy and Spain gave samples during acute or convalescent COVID-19. Sources were T cells, B-cell-depleted T cells, or PBMCs; the material itself was cDNA or gDNA.

The CDR3 sequence is 12 residues long. Trimming took 10 bases from V and 9 from J; bases not matched to a gene: 9. Germline values: CDR1 SNHLY, CDR2 FYNNEI. Produced via immunoSEQ multiplex PCR; TCRdb's table is partial and in-frame only. Of 37,000 or so clones in the sample, more than 85% were seen once. This clonotype was sampled from a man in his 70s with acute or convalescent COVID-19. Material for sequencing was peripheral blood. V gene TRBV2 combines with J gene TRBJ2-5; 9 nucleotides match TRBD2. This CDR3 is CATAGGARAQYF. Here the CDR3 DNA reads TGTGCCACTGCGGGGGGGGCACGGGCCCAGTACTTC.